This T cell receptor beta chain appears in the sequencing data of a study of shared clonotypes between healthy human individuals. Overall study findings and caveats: Large depth notwithstanding, sorted-subset sequencing proved incomplete by rarefaction.

The CDR3 length is 13 residues. Germline lookup yields CDR1 SNHLY and CDR2 FYNNEI. Trimming took 5 bases from V and 5 from J; bases not matched to a gene: 6. Measured with immunoSEQ multiplex PCR; TCRdb has only the in-frame clones, and not every one. In the table there are around 600,000 clones, about 95% of which are singletons. The naive CD8 population came from CD45RO-negative cells selected for CCR7, without terminally differentiated effector memory CD45RA+ cells. Remarks on this clone: Its antigen remains unknown.

This chain links TRBV2 with TRBJ2-7; 7 nucleotides align to TRBD1. The receptor was derived from a woman in her thirties in good health. Sequenced material: naive CD8+ T cells sorted from blood. CDR3 region: CASSNRGIHEQYF. CDR3 nucleotides: TGTGCCAGCAGTAACAGGGGTATCCACGAGCAGTACTTC.